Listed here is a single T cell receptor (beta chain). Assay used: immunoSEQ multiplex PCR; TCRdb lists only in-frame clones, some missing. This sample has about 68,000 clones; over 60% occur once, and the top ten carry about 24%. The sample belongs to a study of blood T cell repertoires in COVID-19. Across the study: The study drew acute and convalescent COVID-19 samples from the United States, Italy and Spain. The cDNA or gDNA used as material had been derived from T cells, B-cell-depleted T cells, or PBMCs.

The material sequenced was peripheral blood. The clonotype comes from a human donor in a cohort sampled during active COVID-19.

The CDR3, as DNA: TGCGCCAGCACGGCGGGGGGGCAAACCGGGGAGCTGTTTTTT. Amino acids: CASTAGGQTGELFF. V gene TRBV5-1 combines with J gene TRBJ2-2; 9 bases are shared with TRBD2. This CDR3 is built from 14 residues. Germline CDR1 is SGHRS and CDR2 is YFSETQ. The ends lost 6 bases at V and 5 bases at J; junction bases unmatched: 5. Supplemented by reference TRBV5-1 and TRBJ2-2, the full variable domain reads KAGVTQTPRYLIKTRGQQVTLSCSPISGHRSVSWYQQTPGQGLQFLFEYFSETQRNKGNFPGRFSGRQFSNSRSEMNVSTLELGDSALYLCASTAGGQTGELFFGEGSRLTVL.